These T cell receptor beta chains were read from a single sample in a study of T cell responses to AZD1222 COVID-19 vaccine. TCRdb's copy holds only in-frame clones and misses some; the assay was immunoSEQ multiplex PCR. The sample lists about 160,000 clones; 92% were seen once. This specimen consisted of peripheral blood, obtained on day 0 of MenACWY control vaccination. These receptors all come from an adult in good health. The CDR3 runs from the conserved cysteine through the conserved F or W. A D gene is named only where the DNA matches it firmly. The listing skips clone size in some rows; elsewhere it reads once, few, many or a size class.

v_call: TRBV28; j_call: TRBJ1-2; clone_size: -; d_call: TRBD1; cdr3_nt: TGTGCCAGCAGTGGGAGAGACAGGGTAAACTATGGCTACACCTTC; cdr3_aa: CASSGRDRVNYGYTF
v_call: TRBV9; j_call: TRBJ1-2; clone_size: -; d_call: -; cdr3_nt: TGTGCCAGCAGCGTAGCCAGGGATGGCTACACCTTC; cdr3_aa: CASSVARDGYTF
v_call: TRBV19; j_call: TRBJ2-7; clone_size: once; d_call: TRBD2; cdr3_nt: TGTGCCAGTACGCCCTCGGGACTAGCATCCGAGCAGTACTTC; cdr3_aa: CASTPSGLASEQYF
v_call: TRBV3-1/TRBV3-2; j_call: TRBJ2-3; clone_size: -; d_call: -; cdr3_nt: TGTGCCAGCAGCCCCCCGGGGACAGATACGCAGTATTTT; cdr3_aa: CASSPPGTDTQYF
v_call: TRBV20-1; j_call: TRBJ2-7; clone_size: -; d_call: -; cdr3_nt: TGCAGTGGGGACTTGAGCTACGAGCAGTACTTC; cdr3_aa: CSGDLSYEQYF
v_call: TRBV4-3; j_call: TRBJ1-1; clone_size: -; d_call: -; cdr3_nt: TGCGCCAGCAGCCAGGACGGGAGGGGGACTGAAGCTTTCTTT; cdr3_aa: CASSQDGRGTEAFF
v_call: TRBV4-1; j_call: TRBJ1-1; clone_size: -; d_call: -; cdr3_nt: TGCGCCAGCAGCCAAGACCCCCGATCGATAAACACTGAAGCTTTCTTT; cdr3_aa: CASSQDPRSINTEAFF
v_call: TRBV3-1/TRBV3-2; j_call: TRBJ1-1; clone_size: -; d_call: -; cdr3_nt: TGTGCCAGCAGCCAAATCGGGTTTGAAGCTTTCTTT; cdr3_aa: CASSQIGFEAFF
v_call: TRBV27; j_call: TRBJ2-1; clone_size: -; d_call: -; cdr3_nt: TGTGCCAGCAGTTACGGACTCGGGGTTGGTGAGCAGTTCTTC; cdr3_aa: CASSYGLGVGEQFF
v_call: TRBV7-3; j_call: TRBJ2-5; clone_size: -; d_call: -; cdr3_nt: TGTGCCAGCAGCTCGGGACCTCAAGAGACCCAGTACTTC; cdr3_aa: CASSSGPQETQYF
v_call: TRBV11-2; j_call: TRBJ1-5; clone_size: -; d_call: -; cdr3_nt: TGTGCCAGCAGCTTGGCTCAAGGTCAGCCCCAGCATTTT; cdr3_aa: CASSLAQGQPQHF
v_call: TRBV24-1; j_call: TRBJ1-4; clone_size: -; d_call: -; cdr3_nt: TGTGCCACCAGTGAGGTGCAGGGGACTAATGAAAAACTGTTTTTT; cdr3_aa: CATSEVQGTNEKLFF
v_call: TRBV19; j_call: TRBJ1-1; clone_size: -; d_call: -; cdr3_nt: TGTGCCAGTAGTATAGGGGGGGTCATGAACACTGAAGCTTTCTTT; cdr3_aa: CASSIGGVMNTEAFF
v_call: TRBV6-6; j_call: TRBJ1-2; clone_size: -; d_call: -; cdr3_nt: TGTGCCAGCAGTTACTCAGGGGGGAACTATGGCTACACCTTC; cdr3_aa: CASSYSGGNYGYTF
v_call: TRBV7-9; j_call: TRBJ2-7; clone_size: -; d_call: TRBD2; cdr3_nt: TGTGCCAGCAGCCTCGGGGGACTAGCGCAGAGCTCCTACGAGCAGTACTTC; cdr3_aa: CASSLGGLAQSSYEQYF
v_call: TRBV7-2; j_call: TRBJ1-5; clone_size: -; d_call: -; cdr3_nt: TGTGCCAGCAGCTTAAGCGGGGGTAGCAATCAGCCCCAGCATTTT; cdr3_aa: CASSLSGGSNQPQHF
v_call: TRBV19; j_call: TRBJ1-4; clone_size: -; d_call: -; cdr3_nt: TGTGCCAGTAGTATGACAAGAGGAGACGAAAAACTGTTTTTT; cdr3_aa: CASSMTRGDEKLFF
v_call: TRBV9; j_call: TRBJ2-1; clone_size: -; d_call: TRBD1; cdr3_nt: TGTGCCAGCAGCGTAGGGAAATCGACCAACAGGGGGCCCTACAATGAGCAGTTCTTC; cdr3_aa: CASSVGKSTNRGPYNEQFF